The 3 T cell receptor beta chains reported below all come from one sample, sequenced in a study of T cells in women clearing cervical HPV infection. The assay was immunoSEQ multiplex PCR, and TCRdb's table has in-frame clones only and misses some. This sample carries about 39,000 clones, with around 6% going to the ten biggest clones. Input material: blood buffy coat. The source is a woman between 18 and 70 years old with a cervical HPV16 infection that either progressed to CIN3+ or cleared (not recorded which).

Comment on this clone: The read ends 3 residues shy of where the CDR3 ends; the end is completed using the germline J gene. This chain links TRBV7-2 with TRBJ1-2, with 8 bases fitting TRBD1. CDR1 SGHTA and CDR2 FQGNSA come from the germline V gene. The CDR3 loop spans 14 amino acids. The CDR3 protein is CASSFPGGYNDYTF. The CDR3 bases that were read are TGTGCCAGCAGCTTCCCAGGGGGCTACAATGAC.

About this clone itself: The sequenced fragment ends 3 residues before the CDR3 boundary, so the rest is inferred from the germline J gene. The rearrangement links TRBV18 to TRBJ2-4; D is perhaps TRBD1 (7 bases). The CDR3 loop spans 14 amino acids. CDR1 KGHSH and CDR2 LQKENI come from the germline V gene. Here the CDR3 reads CASSPGQGGYGQYF. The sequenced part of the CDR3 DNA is TGTGCCAGCTCACCAGGGCAGGGGGGCTATGGT.

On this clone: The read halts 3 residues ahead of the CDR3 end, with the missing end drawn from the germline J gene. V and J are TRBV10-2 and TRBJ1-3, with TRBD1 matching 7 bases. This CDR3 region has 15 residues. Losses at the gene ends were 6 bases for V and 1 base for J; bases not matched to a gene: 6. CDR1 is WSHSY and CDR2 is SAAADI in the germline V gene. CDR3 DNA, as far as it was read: TGCGCCAGCAGGAGGGACAGCGATTCTGGAAACACC. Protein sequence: CASRRDSDSGNT. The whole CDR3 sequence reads CASRRDSDSGNTIYF.